This is a list of T cell receptor beta chains from one sample in a study of T cells in Graves' hyperthyroidism and ophthalmopathy. MiXCR, applied by TCRdb to the multiplex PCR reads, yields one record per CDR3 protein. The data contain 350,000 to 450,000 distinct CDR3 sequences, about 15% of them seen just once; the ten biggest clones take up 30% to 40%. Sample: blood. Receptor source: a woman under 40 with Graves' hyperthyroidism that later progressed to Graves' ophthalmopathy. Each CDR3 is given with its conserved first and last residue. The D gene is left open where the match is weak. Size is omitted from some rows. Given values are once, few, many or a class for expanded clones.

D gene: .
V gene: TRBV30
clone size: many
J gene: TRBJ1-1
CDR3 DNA: TGTGCCTCGACCGGGACCGATAGGAACACTGAAGCTTTCTTT
CDR3 protein: CASTGTDRNTEAFF

D gene: TRBD1
V gene: TRBV7-9
clone size: many
J gene: TRBJ1-2
CDR3 DNA: TGTGCCAGCAGCTCCCACACAGGACAGGGAATTTCGTATGGCTACACCTTC
CDR3 protein: CASSSHTGQGISYGYTF

D gene: TRBD2
V gene: TRBV7-8
clone size: .
J gene: TRBJ2-7
CDR3 DNA: TGTGCCAGCAGCAGACTAGCGGGATCCTACGAGCAGTACTTC
CDR3 protein: CASSRLAGSYEQYF

D gene: .
V gene: TRBV3-1
clone size: .
J gene: TRBJ1-5
CDR3 DNA: TGTGCCAGCAGCCAAGATGGGGGAGACATAAATCAGCCCCAGCATTTT
CDR3 protein: CASSQDGGDINQPQHF

D gene: .
V gene: TRBV11-2
clone size: few
J gene: TRBJ2-7
CDR3 DNA: TGTGCCAGCAGCCGAGAAATAACAGGGAACTACTACGAGCAGTACTTC
CDR3 protein: CASSREITGNYYEQYF

D gene: .
V gene: TRBV7-8
clone size: .
J gene: TRBJ2-2
CDR3 DNA: TGTGCCAGCAGTGGGGTGACGCCCGCCGGAGCCGGGGAGCTGTTTTTT
CDR3 protein: CASSGVTPAGAGELFF

D gene: TRBD2
V gene: TRBV13
clone size: .
J gene: TRBJ2-5
CDR3 DNA: TGTGCCAGCAGCTCCTCGGCGGGAGGAAGAGAGACCCAGTACTTC
CDR3 protein: CASSSSAGGRETQYF

D gene: .
V gene: TRBV7-8
clone size: .
J gene: TRBJ1-3
CDR3 DNA: TGTGCCAGCAGCTCGCTATCCGGGGAAAAGTACACCATATATTTT
CDR3 protein: CASSSLSGEKYTIYF

D gene: TRBD2
V gene: TRBV12-3/TRBV12-4
clone size: .
J gene: TRBJ2-1
CDR3 DNA: TGTGCCAACAGTTTACGGACTAGCGGGAGTAGTGAGCAGTTCTTC
CDR3 protein: CANSLRTSGSSEQFF

D gene: TRBD2
V gene: TRBV7-9
clone size: many
J gene: TRBJ2-2
CDR3 DNA: TGTGCCAGCAGCTTAGCCGAGACTAGCCCGAACACCGGGGAGCTGTTTTTT
CDR3 protein: CASSLAETSPNTGELFF

D gene: .
V gene: TRBV12-3/TRBV12-4
clone size: many
J gene: TRBJ2-7
CDR3 DNA: TGTGCCAGCAGTGAATCAAACAGGGAGTTGGTCGAGCAGTACTTC
CDR3 protein: CASSESNRELVEQYF

D gene: TRBD2
V gene: TRBV10-3
clone size: many
J gene: TRBJ2-1
CDR3 DNA: TGTGCCATCAGTGAGCCAGGGACTAGCGGACCCTCCTACAATGAGCAGTTCTTC
CDR3 protein: CAISEPGTSGPSYNEQFF

D gene: .
V gene: TRBV19
clone size: few
J gene: TRBJ2-3
CDR3 DNA: TGTGCCAGTAGAGTGATGGACAGTAGCACAGATACGCAGTATTTT
CDR3 protein: CASRVMDSSTDTQYF

D gene: .
V gene: TRBV12-3/TRBV12-4
clone size: .
J gene: TRBJ2-1
CDR3 DNA: TGTGCCAGCAGCTTCTATACGAGCTCCTACAATGAGCAGTTCTTC
CDR3 protein: CASSFYTSSYNEQFF

D gene: TRBD2
V gene: TRBV7-9
clone size: many
J gene: TRBJ2-1
CDR3 DNA: TGTGCCAGCAGCTTAATCACTAGCGGGAGTTATGAGCAGTTCTTC
CDR3 protein: CASSLITSGSYEQFF

D gene: .
V gene: TRBV20-1
clone size: .
J gene: TRBJ2-1
CDR3 DNA: TGCAGTGCTAGAGATCCGGCAACTGAGCAGTTCTTC
CDR3 protein: CSARDPATEQFF

D gene: .
V gene: TRBV28
clone size: many
J gene: TRBJ2-5
CDR3 DNA: TGTGCCAGCAGTTTCTCGGACAGAAAAGAGACCCAGTACTTC
CDR3 protein: CASSFSDRKETQYF

D gene: TRBD1
V gene: TRBV27
clone size: few
J gene: TRBJ2-7
CDR3 DNA: TGTGCCAGCAGTCCGACAGGGATTGCTTACGAGCAGTACTTC
CDR3 protein: CASSPTGIAYEQYF

D gene: .
V gene: TRBV10-3
clone size: .
J gene: TRBJ1-1
CDR3 DNA: TGTGCCAGCAGTGCTCGAAGGGGGGCTGAAGCTTTCTTT
CDR3 protein: CASSARRGAEAFF

D gene: TRBD1
V gene: TRBV3-1
clone size: many
J gene: TRBJ2-3
CDR3 DNA: TGTGCCAGCAGCCCCCGGACAGGGGGCTTAGATACGCAGTATTTT
CDR3 protein: CASSPRTGGLDTQYF

D gene: TRBD2
V gene: TRBV29-1
clone size: few
J gene: TRBJ2-1
CDR3 DNA: TGCAGCGGGACGGGACTAGCGGGAGAAAGTGAGCAGTTCTTC
CDR3 protein: CSGTGLAGESEQFF

D gene: TRBD1
V gene: TRBV20-1
clone size: .
J gene: TRBJ1-6
CDR3 DNA: TGCAGTGCTAGAGACGTCTCCGTTGGACAGGGGTCACCCCTCCACTTT
CDR3 protein: CSARDVSVGQGSPLHF

D gene: .
V gene: TRBV2
clone size: .
J gene: TRBJ2-7
CDR3 DNA: TGTGCCAGCAGGGCCCGACTGATTCGTAGGGGCTACGAGCAGTACTTC
CDR3 protein: CASRARLIRRGYEQYF

D gene: .
V gene: TRBV27
clone size: many
J gene: TRBJ2-3
CDR3 DNA: TGTGCCAGTAGCGGTGCTAGCACAGATACGCAGTATTTT
CDR3 protein: CASSGASTDTQYF

D gene: .
V gene: TRBV11-2
clone size: .
J gene: TRBJ2-6
CDR3 DNA: TGTGCCAGCAGCTTAGTTTCCGGGCAGGGAAGTTCTGGGGCCAACGTCCTGACTTTC
CDR3 protein: CASSLVSGQGSSGANVLTF

D gene: .
V gene: TRBV27
clone size: many
J gene: TRBJ2-3
CDR3 DNA: TGTGCCAGCAGTTCTTTCGAAGGGGCAGATACGCAGTATTTT
CDR3 protein: CASSSFEGADTQYF

D gene: .
V gene: TRBV28
clone size: .
J gene: TRBJ1-4
CDR3 DNA: TGTGCCAGCAGTTTGGGGGGACGGCCCTTGGAACTGTTTTTT
CDR3 protein: CASSLGGRPLELFF